These 17 T cell receptor beta chains were all obtained from the same sample, sequenced in a study of OX40 agonist ivuxolimab in advanced cancers. Assay used: immunoSEQ multiplex PCR; TCRdb lists only in-frame clones, some missing. Of some 44,000 clones in the sample, approximately 80% are singletons; the top ten hold around 5%. The specimen was CD4+ or CD8+ T cells sorted from blood, collected in a trial of the OX40 agonist ivuxolimab. These receptors originate from an adult with an advanced solid tumor such as melanoma, head and neck, liver or kidney cancer.

The chain joins TRBV27 to TRBJ1-1, with D unclear. The CDR3 contains 12 residues. Germline loops: CDR1 MNHEY, CDR2 SMNVEV (reference sequence). Trimming took off 7 bases at V and 7 bases at J, with 13 bases between the two ends. For the CDR3, the DNA is TGTGCCAGCACTACGAGAGGGCTTGAAGCTTTCTTT. Translation gives CASTTRGLEAFF.

The rearrangement joins TRBV28 to TRBJ1-5; D not resolved. The V and J ends lost 6 bases and 6 bases respectively, with 18 bases between them. CDR1 is MDHEN, CDR2 SYDVKM, per germline. This CDR3 comprises 15 residues. The CDR3 spells CASRLLGRIGQPQHF. For the CDR3, the DNA is TGTGCCAGCAGACTACTCGGACGCATCGGTCAGCCCCAGCATTTT.

The sample holds one count of this clone. The CDR3 spells CASRGQGAGDTEAFF. The CDR3 bases are TGTGCCAGCAGAGGGCAGGGGGCAGGGGACACTGAAGCTTTCTTT. The gene calls are TRBV6-5 and TRBJ1-1, with 8 bases matching TRBD1. V dropped 6 bases and J dropped 3; count of bases not matched to a gene: 9. Germline values: CDR1 MNHEY, CDR2 SVGAGI. There are 15 residues in the CDR3.

This chain links TRBV6-1 with TRBJ2-7, with TRBD2 matching 7 bases. Germline V lookup: CDR1 MNHNS, CDR2 SASEGT. CDR3 length equals 14 residues. V trimming: 7 bases; J trimming: 4 bases; junction bases outside the gene matches: 10. The CDR3 coding sequence is TGTGCCAGCAAGTTCAGCGGGACCCCATACGAGCAGTACTTC. Translating it yields CASKFSGTPYEQYF.

This clone has a single count. The rearrangement links TRBV5-1 to TRBJ1-3; a weak D match, TRBD1 (5 bases). The V end lost 4 bases, the J end lost 8 bases, and 19 bases lay between the germline ends. The CDR3 totals 15 residues. The germline gives CDR1 SGHRS, CDR2 YFSETQ. The CDR3 region has the DNA TGCGCCAGCAGCCCGCAATACGGGGGAGCACACACCATATATTTT. It specifies CASSPQYGGAHTIYF.

V and J are TRBV6-4 and TRBJ2-1; TRBD2 aligns across 8 bases. J lost 2 bases, V lost 6 bases, and 9 bases had no gene match. CDR1 and CDR2 (germline): MRHNA, SNTAGT. The CDR3 runs to 16 residues. The CDR3 nucleotides read TGTGCCAGCAGCAGAATTAGCGGGAAGACCTACAATGAGCAGTTCTTC. Encoded protein: CASSRISGKTYNEQFF.

This chain connects TRBV15 to TRBJ2-1, with 7 bases matching TRBD1. Germline loops: CDR1 LNHNV, CDR2 YYDKDF (reference sequence). V lost 0 bases, J lost 3 bases, and 2 bases stayed unmatched. The CDR3 is 15 amino acids. This CDR3 reads CATSREQGNYNEQFF. CDR3 DNA sequence: TGTGCCACCAGCAGAGAACAGGGGAACTACAATGAGCAGTTCTTC.

The rearrangement uses TRBV25-1 and TRBJ2-3, with 8 bases fitting TRBD2. This CDR3 has 14 amino acids. Germline V gene data show CDR1 as MGHDK and CDR2 as SYGVNS. V lost 5 bases and J lost 4; bases outside the gene matches: 5. The CDR3, as DNA: TGTGCCAGCAGTTTAGCGGGAAGGGCAGATACGCAGTATTTT. Translation gives CASSLAGRADTQYF.

The rearrangement uses TRBV28 and TRBJ1-2; 10 nucleotides line up with TRBD1. CDR1 is MDHEN, CDR2 SYDVKM, per germline. CDR3 length: 14 residues. Trimming took 6 bases from V and 5 from J; bases not matched to a gene: 6. CDR3 DNA: TGTGCCAGCAGCCCAGGACAGGGGGTATATGGCTACACCTTC. Amino acids: CASSPGQGVYGYTF.

The chain joins TRBV9 to TRBJ2-3, with D possibly matching TRBD2 (6 bases). From germline, CDR1 is SGDLS and CDR2 YYNGEE. CDR3 length: 14 amino acids. Trimming stripped 1 base from V and 1 base from J, with 7 bases between. For the CDR3, the DNA is TGTGCCAGCAGCGTACCGGGAGGCACAGATACGCAGTATTTT. This translates into CASSVPGGTDTQYF.

A few counts support this clone. This chain links TRBV6-1 with TRBJ2-1; D possibly matches TRBD1 or TRBD2 (5 bases each). V lost 2 bases and J lost 9, with 17 bases in between. There are 15 residues in the CDR3. Germline loops: CDR1 MNHNS, CDR2 SASEGT. Here the CDR3 DNA reads TGTGCCAGCAGTGAATTCGGGAAAGGGGCAGGTGAGCAGTTCTTC. As protein: CASSEFGKGAGEQFF.

This chain uses TRBV5-1 with TRBJ2-5; 10 nucleotides match TRBD1. There are 14 residues in the CDR3. J was trimmed by 6 bases and V by 7 bases; bases with no gene match: 9. The germline CDR1 and CDR2 sequences are SGHRS and YFSETQ. The CDR3 loop reads CASGTGDVEKTQYF. CDR3 in DNA: TGCGCCAGCGGGACAGGGGACGTAGAGAAGACCCAGTACTTC.

The table lists this clone with a count of one. J is TRBJ2-3 and V is TRBV28, with 14 bases that match TRBD2. CDR3 length equals 19 residues. V shed 6 bases and J 4 bases; nucleotides not matched to a gene: 15. Germline-derived CDR1 and CDR2 are MDHEN and SYDVKM. The CDR3 spells CASSTFPGTSGSSADTQYF. The CDR3 region has the DNA TGTGCCAGCAGCACTTTCCCCGGGACTAGCGGGAGTTCGGCAGATACGCAGTATTTT.

The CDR3 DNA sequence: TGTGCCACTCGGCGGGACAGGGTGGGGCAAGAGACCCAGTACTTC. Translation gives CATRRDRVGQETQYF. The V call is TRBV6-1, the J call TRBJ2-5; 9 bases match TRBD1. The V and J ends lost 10 bases and 2 bases, in that order; junction bases with no gene match: 11. The CDR3 consists of 15 residues. The germline CDR1 and CDR2 sequences are MNHNS and SASEGT.

The rearrangement uses TRBV9 and TRBJ1-2, with TRBD1 as a possible D gene (5 bases). CDR3 size: 16 residues. Per the germline V gene, CDR1 is SGDLS and CDR2 is YYNGEE. Trimming removed 6 bases from V and 6 bases from J, with 24 bases in between. The CDR3 protein is CASTNNGILGPHGYTF. DNA for the CDR3: TGTGCCAGCACAAATAATGGGATACTGGGGCCTCATGGCTACACCTTC.

The J gene is TRBJ2-5, the V gene TRBV7-2; tentatively, D is TRBD1 (6 bases). The CDR3 is 14 amino acids. From germline, CDR1 is SGHTA and CDR2 FQGNSA. Trimming stripped 3 bases from V and 5 bases from J, with 13 bases between. CDR3 in amino acids: CASSFYGTWETQYF. Here the CDR3 DNA reads TGTGCCAGCAGCTTCTACGGGACATGGGAGACCCAGTACTTC.

The V gene is TRBV18, the J gene TRBJ2-5; D not certain. The CDR3 runs to 15 residues. CDR1 is KGHSH, CDR2 LQKENI, per germline. V was cut by 1 base and J by 5 bases, with 14 bases left in between. The CDR3 loop reads CASSPLGSPGETQYF. CDR3 DNA sequence: TGTGCCAGCTCACCACTGGGTTCCCCTGGGGAGACCCAGTACTTC.